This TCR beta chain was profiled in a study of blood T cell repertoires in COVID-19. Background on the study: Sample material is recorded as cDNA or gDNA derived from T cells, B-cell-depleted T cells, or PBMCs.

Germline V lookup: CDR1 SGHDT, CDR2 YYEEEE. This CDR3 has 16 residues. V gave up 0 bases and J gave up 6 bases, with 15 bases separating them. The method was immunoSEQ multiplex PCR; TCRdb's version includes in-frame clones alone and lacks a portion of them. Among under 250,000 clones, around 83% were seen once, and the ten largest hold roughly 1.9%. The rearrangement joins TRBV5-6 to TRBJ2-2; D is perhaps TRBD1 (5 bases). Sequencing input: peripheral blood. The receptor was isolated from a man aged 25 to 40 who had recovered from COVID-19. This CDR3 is CASSLVIYRGPGELFF. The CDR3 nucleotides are TGTGCCAGCAGCTTGGTTATCTATAGGGGCCCCGGGGAGCTGTTTTTT.